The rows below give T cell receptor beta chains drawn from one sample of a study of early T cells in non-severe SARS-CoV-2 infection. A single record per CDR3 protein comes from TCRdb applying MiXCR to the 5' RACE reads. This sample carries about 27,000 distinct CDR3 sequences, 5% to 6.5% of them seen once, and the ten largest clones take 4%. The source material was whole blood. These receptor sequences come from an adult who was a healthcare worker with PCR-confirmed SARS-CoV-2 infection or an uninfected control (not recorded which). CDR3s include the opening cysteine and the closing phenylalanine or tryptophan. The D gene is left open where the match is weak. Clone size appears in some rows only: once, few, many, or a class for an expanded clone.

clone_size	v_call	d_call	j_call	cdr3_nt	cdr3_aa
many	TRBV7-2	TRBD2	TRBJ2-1	TGTGCCAGCAGCTTATCAGCGGGGGGCATACTTTATGAGCAGTTCTTC	CASSLSAGGILYEQFF
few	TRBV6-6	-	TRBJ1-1	TGTGCCAGCACCCAAGACATCATGAACACTGAAGCTTTCTTT	CASTQDIMNTEAFF
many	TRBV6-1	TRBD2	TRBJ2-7	TGTGCCAGCAGTGCCGGACGGACTAGCGGGGGCTACGAGCAGTACTTC	CASSAGRTSGGYEQYF
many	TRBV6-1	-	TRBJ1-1	TGTGCCAGCAGTGATACGGGGTCTGAAGCTTTCTTT	CASSDTGSEAFF
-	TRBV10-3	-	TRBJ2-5	TGTGCCATCGGAAATAGGGGCGAGACCCAGTACTTC	CAIGNRGETQYF
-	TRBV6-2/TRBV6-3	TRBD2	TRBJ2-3	TGTGCCAGCAGCCCAAGACTAGCGTGGCCAGATACGCAGTATTTT	CASSPRLAWPDTQYF
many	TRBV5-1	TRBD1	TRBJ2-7	TGCGCCAGCAGCTTGGCGGGAACAGGGGGGAACTACGAGCAGTACTTC	CASSLAGTGGNYEQYF
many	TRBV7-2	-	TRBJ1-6	TGTGCCAGCAGCCTGGGGGGGAATTCACCCCTCCACTTT	CASSLGGNSPLHF
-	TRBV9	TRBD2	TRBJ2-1	TGTGCCAGCAGCGGTAGCGGGGGCTACAATGAGCAGTTCTTC	CASSGSGGYNEQFF
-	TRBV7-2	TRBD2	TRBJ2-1	TGTGCCAGCAGCCCCCTAGCGGGGACCATCTCCTTC	CASSPLAGTISF
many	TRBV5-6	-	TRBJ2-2	TGTGCCAGCAGCTTGCGCGTACTCCTGAACACCGGGGAGCTGTTTTTT	CASSLRVLLNTGELFF
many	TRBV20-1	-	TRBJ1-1	TGCAGTGCAACTTCCCCGGGCAGGTGGAACACTGAAGCTTTCTTT	CSATSPGRWNTEAFF
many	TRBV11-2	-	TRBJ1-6	TGTGCCAGCAGCCCCAACAGTAATAATTCACCCCTCCACTTT	CASSPNSNNSPLHF
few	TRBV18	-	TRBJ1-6	TGTGCCAGCTCACCTACACAGGGTGCCGGTGATAATTCACCCCTCCACTTT	CASSPTQGAGDNSPLHF
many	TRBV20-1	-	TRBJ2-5	TGCAGTGCTAGAGACCAGGCCATGTACCAAGAGACCCAGTACTTC	CSARDQAMYQETQYF
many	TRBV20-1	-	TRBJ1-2	TGCAGTGGGAAGTCGGGAGGGAGGTATGGCTACACCTTC	CSGKSGGRYGYTF
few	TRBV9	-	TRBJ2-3	TGTGCCAGCAGCGTAGCTCAGGAATCAGATACGCAGTATTTT	CASSVAQESDTQYF
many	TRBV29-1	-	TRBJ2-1	TGCAGCGTAAAGGACAAGCGGCCCTACAATGAGCAGTTCTTC	CSVKDKRPYNEQFF
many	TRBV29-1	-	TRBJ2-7	TGCAGCGTTGATGAGGGAGACATGTACGAGCAGTACTTC	CSVDEGDMYEQYF
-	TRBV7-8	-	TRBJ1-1	TGTGCCAGCTGCCCGGCGGAGAAGAACACTGAAGCTTTCTTT	CASCPAEKNTEAFF
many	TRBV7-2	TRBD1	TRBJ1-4	TGTGCCAGCAGCACAGGGGCGCTGGGTGAAAAACTGTTTTTT	CASSTGALGEKLFF
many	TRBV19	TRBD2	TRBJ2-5	TGTGCCAGTAGTCCCAGGACTAGCTTGGGGGAGACCCAGTACTTC	CASSPRTSLGETQYF
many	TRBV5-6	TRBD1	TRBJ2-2	TGTGCCAGCAGAGCTGGGGACAGGGGGCTCGGCGGCACCGGGGAGCTGTTTTTT	CASRAGDRGLGGTGELFF
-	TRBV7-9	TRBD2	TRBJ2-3	TGTGCCAGCAGCTTACCAGCGGGGGGCACAGATACGCAGTATTTT	CASSLPAGGTDTQYF
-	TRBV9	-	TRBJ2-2	TGTGCCAGCAGCGTAGTGAGCGGTACGGCCGGGGAGCTGTTTTTT	CASSVVSGTAGELFF
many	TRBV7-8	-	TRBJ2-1	TGTGCCAGCAGCTCCCTAGGTGGGGAGCAGTTCTTC	CASSSLGGEQFF
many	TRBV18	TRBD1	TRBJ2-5	TGTGCCAGCTCTCCGGGACAGCAAGAAGAGACCCAGTACTTC	CASSPGQQEETQYF
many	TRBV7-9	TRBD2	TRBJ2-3	TGTGCCAGCAGCGCTCAAGCGGGGGGGCGAATAGATACGCAGTATTTT	CASSAQAGGRIDTQYF
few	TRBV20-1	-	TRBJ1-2	TGCAGTGCTGCCGGTCCCGCTAACTATGGCTACACTTTC	CSAAGPANYGYTF
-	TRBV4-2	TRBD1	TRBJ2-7	TGTGCCAGCAGCCTGGGACAGCCCTACGAGCAGTACTTC	CASSLGQPYEQYF